This T cell receptor (beta chain) was captured in a study of identical twins. General study points: Monozygotic twin pairs showed more out-of-frame TCR alpha sharing than models estimated. Conclusions came from cross-sectional statistical analysis, not from following the same donors.

With no exceptions, donors were healthy Caucasians. Template switching, a step in the protocol, added a universal primer site, and cDNA carried unique molecular identifiers. One entry per CDR3 protein results from TCRdb running MiXCR on the 5' RACE reads. The sample holds roughly 200,000 distinct CDR3 sequences, approximately 8.3% seen once. This CDR3 contains 14 residues. Trimming took 2 bases from V and 0 from J, leaving 8 bases between them. Per the germline V gene, CDR1 is SGHTA and CDR2 is FQGNSA. Ten or more counts support this clonotype. Its antigen is not known. The sample was also reused in another study, on yellow fever vaccine responses in identical twins.

The specimen was memory (CD45RO+) T cells sorted from blood. This sequence was found in a woman in her late teens or twenties in good health. V gene TRBV7-2 combines with J gene TRBJ2-7; D remains unclear. As DNA, the CDR3 is TGTGCCAGCAGCTTACTTCCAGTCTCCTACGAGCAGTACTTC. Translating gives CASSLLPVSYEQYF.